The TCR beta chain described here comes from a study of cytomegalovirus exposure and HLA in healthy donors. Donors were drawn from the approximately 110-subject validation cohort, separate from the 666-subject first cohort. The germline V gene encodes CDR1 KGHSH and CDR2 LQKENI. This CDR3 region has 12 residues. V was clipped by 7 bases and J by 10 bases, with 14 bases between them. Here immunoSEQ multiplex PCR was the method, and the copy in TCRdb shows in-frame clones only, minus some. The sample lists roughly 120,000 clones; roughly 90% were seen once. The rearrangement links TRBV18 to TRBJ2-4; D is possibly TRBD1 (5 bases). Source material: PBMCs. This clonotype originated in a woman aged 25 to 45 in good health and CMV-seropositive. In DNA, the CDR3 is TGTGCCAGCTTCGACAGCCAAGGGATTCAGTACTTC. It is translated as CASFDSQGIQYF.